What follows are 3 T cell receptor beta chains derived from one specimen sequenced in a study of spatial heterogeneity in lung cancer. Time point indicated: sample taken at primary tumor resection. Unsorted whole RNA samples from tumor, nontumor lung or frozen PBMC were sequenced. Via MiXCR, TCRdb re-called the 5' RACE reads, giving one row per CDR3 protein. Among approximately 20,000 distinct CDR3 sequences listed, 4.6% were seen once. Sequencing used PBMCs, obtained at surgery. These receptors were taken from a male donor with early-stage non-small cell lung cancer.

By sample fraction, this clonotype is medium-sized. This chain joins TRBV6-5 and TRBJ1-5, with D possibly TRBD1 on 6 matching bases. This CDR3 region has 14 residues. The germline gives CDR1 MNHEY, CDR2 SVGAGI. Trimming pared 4 bases from V and 1 base from J, leaving 8 bases between. The CDR3 sequence is CASSFDRSNQPQHF. DNA for the CDR3: TGTGCCAGCAGTTTTGACAGGAGCAATCAGCCCCAGCATTTT.

This clonotype was seen repeatedly, ten times or more. The chain is built from TRBV20-1 and TRBJ1-5; perhaps TRBD1 as D (6 bases). Trimming removed 1 base from V and 5 bases from J, with 15 bases in between. The CDR3 is 15 amino acids. Germline V gene data show CDR1 as DFQATT and CDR2 as SNEGSKA (reference sequence). The CDR3: CSARGGGADHQPQHF. In DNA form, the CDR3 reads TGCAGTGCTAGAGGCGGGGGCGCAGATCATCAGCCCCAGCATTTT.

This clonotype was picked up many times. The V and J genes are TRBV2 and TRBJ2-5; D possibly corresponds to TRBD2 (5 bases). Germline V gene lookup returns CDR1 SNHLY and CDR2 FYNNEI. The CDR3 spans 13 residues. Trimming cost V 9 bases and J 3 bases, with 14 bases left between them. CDR3 in amino acids: CARRRTVEETQYF. The CDR3, as DNA: TGTGCCAGAAGGCGGACTGTAGAAGAGACCCAGTACTTC.